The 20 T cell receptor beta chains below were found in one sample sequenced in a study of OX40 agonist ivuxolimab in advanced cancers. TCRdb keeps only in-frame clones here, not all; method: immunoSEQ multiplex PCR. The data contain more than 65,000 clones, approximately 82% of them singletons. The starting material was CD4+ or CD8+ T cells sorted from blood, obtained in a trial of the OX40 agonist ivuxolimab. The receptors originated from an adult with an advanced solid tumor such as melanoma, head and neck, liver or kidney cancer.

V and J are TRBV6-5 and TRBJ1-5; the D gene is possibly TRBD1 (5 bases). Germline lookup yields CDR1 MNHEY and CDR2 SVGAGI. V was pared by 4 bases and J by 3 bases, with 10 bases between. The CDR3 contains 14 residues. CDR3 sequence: CASSLTEHNQPQHF. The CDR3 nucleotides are TGTGCCAGCAGTTTGACAGAACACAATCAGCCCCAGCATTTT.

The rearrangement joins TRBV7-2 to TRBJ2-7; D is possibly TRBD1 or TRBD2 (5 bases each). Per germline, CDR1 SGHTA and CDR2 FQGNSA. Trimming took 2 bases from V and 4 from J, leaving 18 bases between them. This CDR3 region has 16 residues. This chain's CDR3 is CASSLSRGGSGYEQYF. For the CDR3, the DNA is TGTGCCAGCAGCTTAAGTCGGGGCGGGTCGGGGTACGAGCAGTACTTC.

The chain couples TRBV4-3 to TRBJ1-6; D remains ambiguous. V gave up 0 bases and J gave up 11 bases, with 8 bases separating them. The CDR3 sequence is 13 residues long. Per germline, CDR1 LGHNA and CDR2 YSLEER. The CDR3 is CASSQDLFPPLHF. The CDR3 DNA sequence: TGCGCCAGCAGCCAAGATCTTTTTCCACCCCTCCACTTT.

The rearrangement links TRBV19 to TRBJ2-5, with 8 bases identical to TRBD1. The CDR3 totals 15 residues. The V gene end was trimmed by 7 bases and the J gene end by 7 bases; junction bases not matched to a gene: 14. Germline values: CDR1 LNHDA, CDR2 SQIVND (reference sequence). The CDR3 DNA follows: TGTGCCAGTACCTTCGACGGACAGGGCCGGGGGACCCAGTACTTC. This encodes CASTFDGQGRGTQYF.

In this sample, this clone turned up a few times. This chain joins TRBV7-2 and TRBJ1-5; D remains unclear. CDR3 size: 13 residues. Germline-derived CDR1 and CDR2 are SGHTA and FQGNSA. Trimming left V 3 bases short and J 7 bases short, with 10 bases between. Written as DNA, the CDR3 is TGTGCCAGCAGCTTTGACTATGGCCAGCCCCAGCATTTT. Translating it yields CASSFDYGQPQHF.

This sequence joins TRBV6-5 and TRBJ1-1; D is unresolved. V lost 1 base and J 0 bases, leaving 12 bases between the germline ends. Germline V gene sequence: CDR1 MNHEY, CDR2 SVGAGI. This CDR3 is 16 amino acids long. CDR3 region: CASSYFMGGLNTEAFF. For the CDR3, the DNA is TGTGCCAGCAGTTACTTTATGGGCGGCCTGAACACTGAAGCTTTCTTT.

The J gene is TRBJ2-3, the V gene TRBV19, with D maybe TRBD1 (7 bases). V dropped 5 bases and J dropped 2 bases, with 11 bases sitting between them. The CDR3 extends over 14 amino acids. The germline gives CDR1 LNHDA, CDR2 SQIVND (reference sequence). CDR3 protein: CASSGGGITDTQYF. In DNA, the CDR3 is TGTGCCAGTAGTGGAGGGGGCATCACAGATACGCAGTATTTT. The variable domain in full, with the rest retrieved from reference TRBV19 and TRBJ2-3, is DGGITQSPKYLFRKEGQNVTLSCEQNLNHDAMYWYRQDPGQGLRLIYYSQIVNDFQKGDIAEGYSVSREKKESFPLTVTSAQKNPTAFYLCASSGGGITDTQYFGPGTRLTVL.

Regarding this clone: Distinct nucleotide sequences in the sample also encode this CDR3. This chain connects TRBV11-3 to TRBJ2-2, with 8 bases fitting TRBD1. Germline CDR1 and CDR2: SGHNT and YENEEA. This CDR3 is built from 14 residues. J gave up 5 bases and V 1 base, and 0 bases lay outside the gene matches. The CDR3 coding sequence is TGTGCCAGCAGCTTAGGACAGGGGACCGGGGAGCTGTTTTTT. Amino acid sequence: CASSLGQGTGELFF.

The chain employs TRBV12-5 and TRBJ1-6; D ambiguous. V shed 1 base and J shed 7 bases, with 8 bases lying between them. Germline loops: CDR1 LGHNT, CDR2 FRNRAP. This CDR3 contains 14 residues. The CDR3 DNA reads TGTGCTAGTGGTTTGGGGGGAAGAAATTCACCCCTCCACTTT. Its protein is CASGLGGRNSPLHF. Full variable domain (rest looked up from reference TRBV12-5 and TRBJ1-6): DARVTQTPRHKVTEMGQEVTMRCQPILGHNTVFWYRQTMMQGLELLAYFRNRAPLDDSGMPKDRFSAEMPDATLATLKIQPSEPRDSAVYFCASGLGGRNSPLHFGNGTRLTVT.

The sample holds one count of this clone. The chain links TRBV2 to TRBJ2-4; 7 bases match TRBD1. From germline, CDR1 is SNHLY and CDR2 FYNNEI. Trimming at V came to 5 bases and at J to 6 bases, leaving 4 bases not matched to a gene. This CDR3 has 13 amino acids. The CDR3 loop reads CASSRDSGNIQYF. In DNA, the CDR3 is TGTGCCAGCAGTAGGGACAGTGGAAACATTCAGTACTTC.

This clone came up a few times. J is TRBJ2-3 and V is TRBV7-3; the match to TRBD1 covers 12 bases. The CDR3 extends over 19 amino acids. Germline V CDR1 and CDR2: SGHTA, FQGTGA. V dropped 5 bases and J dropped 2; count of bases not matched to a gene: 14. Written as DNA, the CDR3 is TGTGCCAGCAGCCCATACCCGGGACAGGGGGCAGTTCCCACAGATACGCAGTATTTT. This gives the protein CASSPYPGQGAVPTDTQYF.

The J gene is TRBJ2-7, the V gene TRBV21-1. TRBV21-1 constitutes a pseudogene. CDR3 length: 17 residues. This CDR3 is CASSKRFMGITPYEQYF. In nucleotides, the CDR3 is TGTGCCAGCAGCAAAAGATTCATGGGAATTACGCCTTACGAGCAGTACTTC.

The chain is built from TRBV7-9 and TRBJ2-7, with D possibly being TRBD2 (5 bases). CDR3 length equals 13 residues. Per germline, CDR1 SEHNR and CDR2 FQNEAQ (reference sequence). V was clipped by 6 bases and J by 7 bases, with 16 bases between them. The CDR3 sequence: CASSEVSGMEQYF. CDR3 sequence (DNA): TGTGCCAGCAGTGAAGTATCGGGGATGGAGCAGTACTTC.

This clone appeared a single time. This CDR3 is CASSWDNWTPGYGYTF. As DNA, the CDR3 is TGTGCCAGCAGCTGGGACAATTGGACACCCGGCTATGGCTACACCTTC. The chain uses TRBV2 and TRBJ1-2; possibly TRBD1 for D (6 bases). The ends were cut back, 6 bases at V and 4 bases at J, with 21 bases in the middle. The length of the CDR3 is 16 residues. Germline-derived CDR1 and CDR2 are SNHLY and FYNNEI.

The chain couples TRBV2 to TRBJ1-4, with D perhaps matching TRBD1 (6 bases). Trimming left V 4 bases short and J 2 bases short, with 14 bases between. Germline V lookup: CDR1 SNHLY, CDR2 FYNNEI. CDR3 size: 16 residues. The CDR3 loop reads CASSVGASTTNEKLFF. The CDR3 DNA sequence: TGTGCCAGCAGTGTGGGGGCGTCAACCACTAATGAAAAACTGTTTTTT.

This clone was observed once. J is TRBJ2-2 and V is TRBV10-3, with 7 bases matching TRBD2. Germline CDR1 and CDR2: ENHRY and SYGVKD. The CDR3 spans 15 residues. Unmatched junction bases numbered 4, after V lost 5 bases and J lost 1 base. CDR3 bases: TGTGCCATCAGTTTTATAGCGGGGAACACCGGGGAGCTGTTTTTT. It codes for CAISFIAGNTGELFF.

Written as DNA, the CDR3 is TGTGCCAGCAGCGTAGAGGGCTTTCCTTACGAGCAGTACTTC. Translated: CASSVEGFPYEQYF. The gene calls are TRBV9 and TRBJ2-7; D is unclear. The CDR3 is 14 residues long. Germline V gene sequence: CDR1 SGDLS, CDR2 YYNGEE. V lost 0 bases and J 4 bases, leaving 11 bases between the germline ends. The full variable domain, with the rest looked up from reference TRBV9 and TRBJ2-7, is DSGVTQTPKHLITATGQRVTLRCSPRSGDLSVYWYQQSLDQGLQFLIQYYNGEERAKGNILERFSAQQFPDLHSELNLSSLELGDSALYFCASSVEGFPYEQYFGPGTRLTVT.

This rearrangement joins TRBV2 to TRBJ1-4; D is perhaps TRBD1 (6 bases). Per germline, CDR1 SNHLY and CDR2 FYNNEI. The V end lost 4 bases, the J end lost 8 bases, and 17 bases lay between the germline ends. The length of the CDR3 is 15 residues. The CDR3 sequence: CASSGLQGIGEKLFF. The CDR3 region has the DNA TGTGCCAGCAGTGGATTACAGGGAATCGGAGAAAAACTGTTTTTT.

The CDR3 DNA reads TGTGCCAGCAGTTACGATCGTTCACCCCTCCACTTT. Translating it yields CASSYDRSPLHF. The J gene is TRBJ1-6, the V gene TRBV6-5; no clear D gene. In germline, CDR1 is MNHEY, CDR2 SVGAGI. Trimming cost V 2 bases and J 9 bases, with 5 bases left between them. This CDR3 has 12 amino acids.

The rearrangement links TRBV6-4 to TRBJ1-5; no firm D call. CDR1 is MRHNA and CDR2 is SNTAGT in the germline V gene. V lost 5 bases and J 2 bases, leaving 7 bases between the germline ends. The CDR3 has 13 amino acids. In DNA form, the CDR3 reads TGTGCCAGCAGTTATGACGGCAATCAGCCCCAGCATTTT. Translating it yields CASSYDGNQPQHF.